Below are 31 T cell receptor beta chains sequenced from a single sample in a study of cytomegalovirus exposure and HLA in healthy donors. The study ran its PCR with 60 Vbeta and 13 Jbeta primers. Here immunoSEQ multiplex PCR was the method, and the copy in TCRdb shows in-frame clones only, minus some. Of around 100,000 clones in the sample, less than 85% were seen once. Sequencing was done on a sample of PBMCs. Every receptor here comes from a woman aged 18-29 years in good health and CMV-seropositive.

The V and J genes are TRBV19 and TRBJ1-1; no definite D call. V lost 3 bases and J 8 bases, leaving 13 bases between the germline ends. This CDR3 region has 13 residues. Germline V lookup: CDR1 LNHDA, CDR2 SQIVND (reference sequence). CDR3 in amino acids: CASSIRIGGEAFF. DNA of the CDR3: TGTGCCAGTAGTATTCGAATAGGAGGAGAAGCTTTCTTT.

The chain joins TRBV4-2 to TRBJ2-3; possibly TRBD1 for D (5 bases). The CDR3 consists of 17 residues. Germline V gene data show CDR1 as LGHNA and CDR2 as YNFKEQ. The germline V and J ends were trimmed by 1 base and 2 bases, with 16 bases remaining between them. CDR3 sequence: CASSQAKQAGSTDTQYF. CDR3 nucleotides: TGTGCCAGCAGCCAAGCTAAACAGGCCGGTTCCACAGATACGCAGTATTTT.

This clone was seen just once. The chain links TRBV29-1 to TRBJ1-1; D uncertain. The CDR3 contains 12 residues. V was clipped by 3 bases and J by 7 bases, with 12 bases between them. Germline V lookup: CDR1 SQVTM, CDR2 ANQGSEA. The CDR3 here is CSVESAGSEAFF. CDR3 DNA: TGCAGCGTTGAGTCGGCAGGTAGTGAAGCTTTCTTT.

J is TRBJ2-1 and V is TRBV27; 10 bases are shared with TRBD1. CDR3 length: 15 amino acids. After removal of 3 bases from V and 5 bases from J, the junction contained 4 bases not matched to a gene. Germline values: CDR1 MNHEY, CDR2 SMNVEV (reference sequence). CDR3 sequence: CASSLEGQGNNEQFF. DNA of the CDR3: TGTGCCAGCAGTTTGGAGGGACAGGGGAACAATGAGCAGTTCTTC.

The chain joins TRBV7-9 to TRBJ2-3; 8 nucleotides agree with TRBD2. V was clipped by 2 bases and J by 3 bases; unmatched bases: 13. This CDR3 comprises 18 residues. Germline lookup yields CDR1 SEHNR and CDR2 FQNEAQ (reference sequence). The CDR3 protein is CASSLMLGSSGMTDTQYF. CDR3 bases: TGTGCCAGCAGCTTAATGCTTGGAAGTAGCGGGATGACAGATACGCAGTATTTT.

The CDR3 DNA reads TGTGCCAGCAGCTTAGATCGACAGACCCAGTTCTTC. This sequence encodes CASSLDRQTQFF. The V gene is TRBV11-3, the J gene TRBJ2-1, with TRBD1 as a possible D gene (5 bases). The CDR3 consists of 12 residues. The V and J ends lost 0 bases and 13 bases respectively, with 10 bases between them. Germline V gene lookup returns CDR1 SGHNT and CDR2 YENEEA.

CDR3 in DNA: TGTGCCAGTACATCCCCCGGGACAGGGTCCCGCGAGCAGTACTTC. Its translation: CASTSPGTGSREQYF. The chain links TRBV19 to TRBJ2-7; 9 nucleotides align to TRBD1. Germline CDR1 is LNHDA and CDR2 is SQIVND (reference sequence). This CDR3 comprises 15 residues. V lost 7 bases, J lost 6 bases, and 13 bases stayed unmatched.

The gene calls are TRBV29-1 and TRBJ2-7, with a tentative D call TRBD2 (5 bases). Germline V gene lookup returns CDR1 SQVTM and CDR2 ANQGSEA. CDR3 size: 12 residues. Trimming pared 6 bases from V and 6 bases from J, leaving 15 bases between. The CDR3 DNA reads TGCAGCGTCGGGGTCGGGGAGTTCGAGCAGTACTTC. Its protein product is CSVGVGEFEQYF.

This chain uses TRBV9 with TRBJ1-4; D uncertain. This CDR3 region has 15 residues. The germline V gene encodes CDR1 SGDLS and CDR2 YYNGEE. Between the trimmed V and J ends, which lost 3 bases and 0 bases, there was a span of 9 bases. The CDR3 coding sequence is TGTGCCAGCAGCGCCGACACAGCAACTAATGAAAAACTGTTTTTT. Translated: CASSADTATNEKLFF.

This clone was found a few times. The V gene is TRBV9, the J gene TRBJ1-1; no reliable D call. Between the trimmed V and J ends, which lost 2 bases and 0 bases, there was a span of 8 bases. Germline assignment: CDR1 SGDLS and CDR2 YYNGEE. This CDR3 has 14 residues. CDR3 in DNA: TGTGCCAGCAGCGTCCAGGCGATGAACACTGAAGCTTTCTTT. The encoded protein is CASSVQAMNTEAFF.

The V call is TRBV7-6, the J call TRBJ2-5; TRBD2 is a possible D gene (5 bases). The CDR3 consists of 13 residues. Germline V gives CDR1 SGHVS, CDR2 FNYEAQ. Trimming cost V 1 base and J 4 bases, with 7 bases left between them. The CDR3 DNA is TGTGCCAGCAGCTTAGTGGGGAGAGAGACCCAGTACTTC. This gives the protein CASSLVGRETQYF. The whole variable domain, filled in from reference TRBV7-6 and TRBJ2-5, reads GAGVSQSPRYKVTKRGQDVALRCDPISGHVSLYWYRQALGQGPEFLTYFNYEAQQDKSGLPNDRFSAERPEGSISTLTIQRTEQRDSAMYRCASSLVGRETQYFGPGTRLLVL.

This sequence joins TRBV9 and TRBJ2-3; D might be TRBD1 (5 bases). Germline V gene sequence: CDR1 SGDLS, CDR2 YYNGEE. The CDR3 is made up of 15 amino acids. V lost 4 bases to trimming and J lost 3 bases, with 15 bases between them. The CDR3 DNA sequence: TGTGCCAGCAGCCCTAAGGGGATCGGAACAGATACGCAGTATTTT. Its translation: CASSPKGIGTDTQYF.

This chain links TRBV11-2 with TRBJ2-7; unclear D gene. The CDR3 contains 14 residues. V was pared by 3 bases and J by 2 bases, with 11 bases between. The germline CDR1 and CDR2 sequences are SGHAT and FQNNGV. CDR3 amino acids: CASSFFGATYEQYF. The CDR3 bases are TGTGCCAGCAGCTTTTTCGGAGCAACCTACGAGCAGTACTTC.

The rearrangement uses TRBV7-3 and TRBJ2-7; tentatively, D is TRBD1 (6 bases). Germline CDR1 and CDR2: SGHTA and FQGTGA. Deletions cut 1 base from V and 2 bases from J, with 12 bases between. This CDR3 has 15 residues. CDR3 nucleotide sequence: TGTGCCAGCAGCTTAAATAGCAGGGGCCCCTACGAGCAGTACTTC. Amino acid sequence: CASSLNSRGPYEQYF.

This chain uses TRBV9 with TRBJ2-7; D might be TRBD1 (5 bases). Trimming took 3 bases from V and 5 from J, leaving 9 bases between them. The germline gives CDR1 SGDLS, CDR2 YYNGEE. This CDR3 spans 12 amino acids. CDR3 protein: CASSDGAHEQYF. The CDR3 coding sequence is TGTGCCAGCAGCGATGGGGCCCACGAGCAGTACTTC.

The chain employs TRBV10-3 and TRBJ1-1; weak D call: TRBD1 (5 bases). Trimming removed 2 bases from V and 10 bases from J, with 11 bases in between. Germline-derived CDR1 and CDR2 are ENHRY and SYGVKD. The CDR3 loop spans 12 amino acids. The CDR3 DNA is TGTGCCATCAGTGAGGGGGGGATGGGAGCTTTCTTT. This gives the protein CAISEGGMGAFF.

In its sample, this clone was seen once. For the CDR3, the DNA is TGTGCCAGCAGCGTAGACAGCGGGGGGAACACCGGGGAGCTGTTTTTT. It codes for CASSVDSGGNTGELFF. The rearrangement joins TRBV9 to TRBJ2-2; 8 bases match TRBD2. The CDR3 runs to 16 residues. CDR1 is SGDLS and CDR2 is YYNGEE in the germline V gene. V lost 0 bases, J lost 1 base, and 2 bases stayed unmatched.

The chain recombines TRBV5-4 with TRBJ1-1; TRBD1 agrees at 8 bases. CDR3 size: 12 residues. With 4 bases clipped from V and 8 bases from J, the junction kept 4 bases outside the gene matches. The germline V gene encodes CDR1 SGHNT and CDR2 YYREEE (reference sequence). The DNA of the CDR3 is TGTGCCAGCAGCCCCAGGGACAGGGAAGCTTTCTTT. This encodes CASSPRDREAFF.

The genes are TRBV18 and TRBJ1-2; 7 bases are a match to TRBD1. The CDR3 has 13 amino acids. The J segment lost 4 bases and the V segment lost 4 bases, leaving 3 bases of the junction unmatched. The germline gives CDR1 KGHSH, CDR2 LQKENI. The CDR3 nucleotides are TGTGCCAGCTCACAGGACAGGTCCTATGGCTACACCTTC. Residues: CASSQDRSYGYTF.

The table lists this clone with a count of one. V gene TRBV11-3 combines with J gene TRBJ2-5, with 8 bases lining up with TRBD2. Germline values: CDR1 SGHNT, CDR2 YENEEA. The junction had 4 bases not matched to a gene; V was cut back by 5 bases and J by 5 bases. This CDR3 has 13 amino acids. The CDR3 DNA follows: TGTGCCAGCAGCCCGACTAGCGTGGAGACCCAGTACTTC. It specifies CASSPTSVETQYF.

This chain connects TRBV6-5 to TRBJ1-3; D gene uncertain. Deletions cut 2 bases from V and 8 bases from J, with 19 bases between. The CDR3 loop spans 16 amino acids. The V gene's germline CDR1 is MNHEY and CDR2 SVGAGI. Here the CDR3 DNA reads TGTGCCAGCAGTTACCGGATTCCTCGGTCGGGTTACACCATATATTTT. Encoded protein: CASSYRIPRSGYTIYF.

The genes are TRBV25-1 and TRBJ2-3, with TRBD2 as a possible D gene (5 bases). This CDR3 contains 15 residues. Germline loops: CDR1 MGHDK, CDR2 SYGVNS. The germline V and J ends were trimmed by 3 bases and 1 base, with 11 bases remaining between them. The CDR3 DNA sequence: TGTGCCAGCAGTGACCCGGCGCGGGGCACAGATACGCAGTATTTT. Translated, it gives CASSDPARGTDTQYF. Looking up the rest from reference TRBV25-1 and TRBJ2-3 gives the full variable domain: EADIYQTPRYLVIGTGKKITLECSQTMGHDKMYWYQQDPGMELHLIHYSYGVNSTEKGDLSSESTVSRIRTEHFPLTLESARPSHTSQYLCASSDPARGTDTQYFGPGTRLTVL.

For the CDR3, the DNA is TGTGCCAGCAGCCTACTAGCGGGAGGGCTCAATGAGCAGTTCTTC. This sequence encodes CASSLLAGGLNEQFF. The chain is built from TRBV28 and TRBJ2-1; 13 bases map to TRBD2. The CDR3 sequence is 15 residues long. The J segment lost 6 bases and the V segment lost 6 bases, leaving 5 bases of the junction unmatched. CDR1 and CDR2 from the germline V gene are MDHEN and SYDVKM.

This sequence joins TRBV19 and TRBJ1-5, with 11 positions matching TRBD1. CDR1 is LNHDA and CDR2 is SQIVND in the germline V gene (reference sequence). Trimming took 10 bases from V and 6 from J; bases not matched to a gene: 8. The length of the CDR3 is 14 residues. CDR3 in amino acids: CATGQGANGQPQHF. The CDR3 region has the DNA TGTGCCACCGGACAGGGGGCCAACGGTCAGCCCCAGCATTTT.

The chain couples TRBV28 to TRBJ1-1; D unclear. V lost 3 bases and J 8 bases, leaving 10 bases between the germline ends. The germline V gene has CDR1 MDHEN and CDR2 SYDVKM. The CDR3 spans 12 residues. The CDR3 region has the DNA TGTGCCAGCAGTTTGGACGGGAGAGAAGCTTTCTTT. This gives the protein CASSLDGREAFF.

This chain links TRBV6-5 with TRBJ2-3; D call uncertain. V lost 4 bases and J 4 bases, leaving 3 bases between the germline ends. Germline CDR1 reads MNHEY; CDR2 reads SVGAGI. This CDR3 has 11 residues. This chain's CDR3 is CASSFADTQYF. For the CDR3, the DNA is TGTGCCAGCAGTTTCGCAGATACGCAGTATTTT.

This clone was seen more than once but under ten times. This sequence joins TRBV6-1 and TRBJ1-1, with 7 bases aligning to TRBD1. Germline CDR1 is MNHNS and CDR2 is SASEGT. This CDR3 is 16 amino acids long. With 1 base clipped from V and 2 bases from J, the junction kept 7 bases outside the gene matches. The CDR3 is CASSEVRYRGNTEAFF. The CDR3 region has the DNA TGTGCCAGCAGTGAAGTCCGGTACAGGGGAAACACTGAAGCTTTCTTT.

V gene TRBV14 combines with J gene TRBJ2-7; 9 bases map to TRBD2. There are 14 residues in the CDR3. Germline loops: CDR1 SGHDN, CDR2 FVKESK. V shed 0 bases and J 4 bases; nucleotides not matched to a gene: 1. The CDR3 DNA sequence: TGTGCCAGCAGCCAAGACGGACTAGCGTACGAGCAGTACTTC. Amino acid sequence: CASSQDGLAYEQYF.

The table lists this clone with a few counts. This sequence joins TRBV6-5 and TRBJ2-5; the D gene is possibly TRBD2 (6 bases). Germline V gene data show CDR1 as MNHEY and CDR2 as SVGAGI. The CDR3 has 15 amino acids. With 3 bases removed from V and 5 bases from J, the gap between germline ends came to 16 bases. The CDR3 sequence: CASSYTRDWRETQYF. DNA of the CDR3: TGTGCCAGCAGTTATACGCGGGATTGGCGGGAGACCCAGTACTTC.

The CDR3 spells CASSAGDGQTYGYTF. CDR3 coding DNA: TGTGCCAGCAGTGCTGGGGACGGACAGACATATGGCTACACCTTC. The chain couples TRBV6-5 to TRBJ1-2; tentative D call: TRBD1 (6 bases). This CDR3 has 15 amino acids. V was pared by 5 bases and J by 5 bases, with 18 bases between. Germline CDR1 reads MNHEY; CDR2 reads SVGAGI.

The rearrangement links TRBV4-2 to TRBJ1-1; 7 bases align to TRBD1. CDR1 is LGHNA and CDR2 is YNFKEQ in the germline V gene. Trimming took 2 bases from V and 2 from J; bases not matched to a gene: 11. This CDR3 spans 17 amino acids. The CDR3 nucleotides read TGTGCCAGCAGCCAATTCCGAGTCCGGGACAGCAACACTGAAGCTTTCTTT. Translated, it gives CASSQFRVRDSNTEAFF.